The text below deals with one T cell receptor beta chain. Healthy Caucasians provided all donations. This sample stems from a study of identical twins. TCRdb processed the 5' RACE reads anew with MiXCR; each CDR3 protein has one entry. The top ten clones hold roughly an eighth of a sample with 420,000 or so distinct CDR3 sequences, around 20% of them seen once. Germline V lookup: CDR1 MNHNS, CDR2 SASEGT. CDR3 length: 13 amino acids. The V gene end was trimmed by 6 bases and the J gene end by 6 bases; junction bases not matched to a gene: 6. Sequenced: naive T cells sorted from blood. The receptor comes from a man aged 50-59 years in good health. V usage is TRBV6-1 and J usage is TRBJ1-2; 8 bases are a match to TRBD1. CDR3 DNA: TGTGCCAGCAGAGGAGGACAGGGTCATGGCTACACCTTC. Amino acids: CASRGGQGHGYTF.